Presented here are 10 T cell receptor beta chains from one specimen sequenced in a study of T cell clonality in common variable immunodeficiency. Profiling relied on immunoSEQ multiplex PCR, and the TCRdb table lists in-frame clones only, not all of them. The table lists fewer than 75,000 clones, no singletons, with approximately 1.5% in the top ten. The sample taken for sequencing was peripheral blood mononuclear cells. Source of these receptors: a person aged 18-70 years in good health.

In its sample, this clone was seen many times. This CDR3 is CASSLVQSQPQHF. CDR3 bases read: TGTGCCAGCAGCTTAGTGCAGAGTCAGCCC. The chain employs TRBV11-2 and TRBJ1-5; D is unclear. The CDR3 end is not reached by the read, which stops 3 residues before it; the germline J gene fills it in. V was trimmed by 1 base and J by 6 bases, leaving 7 bases between them. Germline-derived CDR1 and CDR2 are SGHAT and FQNNGV. This CDR3 spans 13 amino acids.

On this clone: Sequencing ends 3 residues short of the CDR3 end; the germline J gene provides the rest. The rearrangement links TRBV30 to TRBJ2-1; TRBD1 matches 8 bases. The CDR3 is made up of 13 amino acids. The V segment lost 3 bases and the J segment 8 bases; nucleotides outside the gene matches: 6. CDR1 is GTSNPN and CDR2 is SVGIG in the germline V gene (reference sequence). The CDR3 reads CAWREQGEDEQFF. The DNA read from the CDR3 is TGTGCCTGGAGGGAACAGGGGGAGGATGAG.

The sample holds many counts of this clone. From the germline J gene comes the end of the CDR3, since the read stops 3 residues before it. The V and J genes are TRBV20-1 and TRBJ2-1, with 13 bases fitting TRBD2. This CDR3 spans 18 amino acids. V shed 6 bases and J 3 bases; nucleotides not matched to a gene: 14. From germline, CDR1 is DFQATT and CDR2 SNEGSKA (reference sequence). The CDR3 DNA, read in part, is TGCAGTGCAATAACTAGCGGGGGGGCCTTTCGAAGCTACAATGAG. Translated, it gives CSAITSGGAFRSYNE. From start to end, the CDR3 is CSAITSGGAFRSYNEQFF.

In this sample, this clone turned up many times. The sequenced fragment ends 3 residues before the CDR3 boundary, so the rest is inferred from the germline J gene. J is TRBJ1-5 and V is TRBV5-1; tentative D call: TRBD1 (5 bases). V lost 2 bases to trimming and J lost 3 bases, with 12 bases between them. From germline, CDR1 is SGHRS and CDR2 YFSETQ. The CDR3 runs to 15 residues. The sequenced CDR3 bases are TGCGCCAGCAGCTTTGGTACAGGACCCAATCAGCCC. This encodes CASSFGTGPNQP. The whole CDR3 protein reads CASSFGTGPNQPQHF.

Many counts were recorded for this clone. The read stops 3 residues short of the end of the CDR3; the missing end is completed from the germline J gene. The chain carries TRBV11-2 and TRBJ2-7; D unclear. Per the germline V gene, CDR1 is SGHAT and CDR2 is FQNNGV. CDR3 length equals 12 residues. Trimming took 4 bases from V and 2 from J, leaving 6 bases between them. Incomplete CDR3 DNA: TGTGCCAGCAGCTCGTACACCTACGAG. Its protein is CASSSYTYE. The complete CDR3 sequence is CASSSYTYEQYF.

This clone was found many times. With the read ending 3 residues before the CDR3 end, the germline J gene is used to fill in that end. This chain connects TRBV9 to TRBJ2-1; 8 bases line up with TRBD2. CDR3 length: 16 amino acids. V was clipped by 0 bases and J by 3 bases; unmatched bases: 5. Germline CDR1 and CDR2: SGDLS and YYNGEE. CDR3 DNA, as far as it was read: TGTGCCAGCAGCGTAGGGAGGCTAGCGGGCTACAATGAG. Residues: CASSVGRLAGYNE. The entire CDR3 is CASSVGRLAGYNEQFF.

In its sample, this clone was seen many times. The sequence runs out 3 residues before the end of the CDR3; the remainder is reconstructed from the germline J gene. This chain joins TRBV30 and TRBJ1-2; 9 nucleotides line up with TRBD1. Germline trimming cut 3 bases from V and 2 bases from J; bases unmatched to any gene: 16. The CDR3 runs to 18 residues. In germline, CDR1 is GTSNPN, CDR2 SVGIG (reference sequence). The DNA read from the CDR3 is TGTGCCTGGAGCGCTCAATGGACAGGGGTCGTTGCGAACTATGGC. It codes for CAWSAQWTGVVANYG. In full, the CDR3 is CAWSAQWTGVVANYGYTF.

This clone was counted at least ten times. Read coverage stops 3 residues before the CDR3 terminus; the germline J gene supplies the remainder. The chain uses TRBV5-1 and TRBJ1-2, with 11 bases that match TRBD1. This CDR3 has 15 amino acids. CDR1 is SGHRS, CDR2 YFSETQ, per germline. V shed 4 bases, J shed 3 bases, and the junction held 5 bases outside the gene matches. CDR3 loop: CASSIRTGGDYGYTF. Partial CDR3 DNA: TGCGCCAGCAGCATACGGACAGGGGGCGACTATGGC.

In this sample, this clone turned up many times. The DNA ends 3 residues before the CDR3 does, and the rest of the CDR3 is filled in from the germline J gene. The rearrangement joins TRBV5-4 to TRBJ2-1, with TRBD1 matching 12 bases. V lost 4 bases and J lost 9; bases outside the gene matches: 5. Germline CDR1 and CDR2: SGHNT and YYREEE (reference sequence). The CDR3 contains 14 residues. The DNA read from the CDR3 is TGTGCCAGCAGCGTGGGACAGGGGGCGGGTGAG. Its translation: CASSVGQGAGE. The full CDR3 protein is CASSVGQGAGEQFF.

This clone occurred many times. The CDR3 extends 3 residues past the end of the read, so its final part is completed from the germline J gene. This sequence joins TRBV7-9 and TRBJ2-7; D call uncertain. The germline gives CDR1 SEHNR, CDR2 FQNEAQ (reference sequence). This CDR3 contains 12 residues. The V and J ends lost 1 base and 3 bases respectively, with 4 bases between them. The part of the CDR3 DNA that was read is TGTGCCAGCAGCTTAGTGCGCTACGAG. Amino acid sequence: CASSLVRYE. Given in full, the CDR3 is CASSLVRYEQYF.